These 5 T cell receptor beta chains were sequenced from one sample in a study of cytomegalovirus exposure and HLA in healthy donors (dated by TCRdb to about 2017). Library creation used the immunoSEQ multiplex PCR assay. For the multiplex PCR, a mixture combining 60 forward primers for TCR Vbeta segments and 13 reverse primers for TCR Jbeta segments was used. Sourced from immuneACCESS, this table was stored by TCRdb with only in-frame sequences that have V and J called. A share of the clones is absent; for the studies checked, an unresolved V gene accounts for under half, and the remainder has no known explanation. The sample yields roughly 170,000 clones; 60% to 80% were counted once. Of the sample, 13% falls within the top ten clones. The sequencing input was PBMCs. These receptors were collected from a woman aged 45 to 65 in good health and CMV-seropositive.

This sequence joins TRBV10-3 and TRBJ1-4; D not certain. Germline CDR1 and CDR2: ENHRY and SYGVKD. V was pared by 0 bases and J by 13 bases, with 12 bases between. This CDR3 has 13 residues. This CDR3 is CAISESTGLGLFF. Written as DNA, the CDR3 is TGTGCCATCAGTGAGTCGACTGGCTTGGGACTGTTTTTT.

As for this clone: An end of the junction does not agree with germline; a read error may underlie this. The CDR3 reads CASSMPTGGYDSPLHF. CDR3 coding DNA: TGTGCCAGTAGTATGCCCACAGGGGGCTATGATTCACCCCTCCACTTT. The V call is TRBV19, the J call TRBJ1-6; 9 bases are shared with TRBD1. Looked up from germline, CDR1 is LNHDA and CDR2 is SQIVND (reference sequence). The CDR3 covers 16 residues.

This clone was observed a handful of times. The rearrangement joins TRBV10-3 to TRBJ2-3, with no clear D. Germline V CDR1 and CDR2: ENHRY, SYGVKD. The CDR3 covers 13 residues. V lost 6 bases and J 6 bases, leaving 13 bases between the germline ends. The CDR3 bases are TGTGCCATCAGATCTCAGACTGGGGATACGCAGTATTTT. Protein: CAIRSQTGDTQYF.

The chain employs TRBV7-3 and TRBJ2-1; 10 nucleotides align to TRBD2. The V gene end was trimmed by 4 bases and the J gene end by 5 bases; junction bases not matched to a gene: 5. CDR3 length: 15 amino acids. Germline lookup yields CDR1 SGHTA and CDR2 FQGTGA. The CDR3: CASSSSGGAHNEQFF. CDR3 DNA: TGTGCCAGCAGCTCCAGCGGGGGGGCTCACAATGAGCAGTTCTTC.

This chain connects TRBV25-1 to TRBJ2-3; D perhaps matches TRBD2 (5 bases). This CDR3 is built from 15 residues. Germline CDR1 is MGHDK and CDR2 is SYGVNS. V dropped 6 bases and J dropped 1 base, with 14 bases sitting between them. CDR3 DNA sequence: TGTGCCAGCAGAGGCGCTAGCTGGGGCACAGATACGCAGTATTTT. It is translated as CASRGASWGTDTQYF.